This TCR beta chain derives from a study of T cell responses to AZD1222 COVID-19 vaccine. Sequenced by immunoSEQ multiplex PCR; TCRdb stores in-frame clones only, minus some. Of under 150,000 clones in the sample, 80% to 90% are singletons; the top ten hold roughly a sixth. Study findings and constraints: Close to half of spike-specific TCRs reportedly recognize unmutated variant regions. Repertoire sampling was restricted to post-peak T cell response timepoints.

To note about this clone: The antigen is not known. The same CDR3 arises from other DNA sequences in this sample as well.

This CDR3 has 15 amino acids. V gave up 1 base and J gave up 0 bases, with 8 bases separating them. CDR1 is KGHDR, CDR2 SFDVKD, per germline. The chain combines TRBV24-1 with TRBJ2-5; the D gene is possibly TRBD2 (5 bases). This receptor was identified in an adult in good health. Material: peripheral blood, obtained on day 0 of MenACWY control vaccination. CDR3 sequence reads: CATSDFPGNQETQYF. The DNA of the CDR3 is TGTGCCACCAGTGATTTTCCGGGGAACCAAGAGACCCAGTACTTC.